This T cell receptor beta chain was captured by sequencing in a study of blood T cell repertoires in COVID-19. Study-wide context: The cDNA or gDNA used as material had been derived from T cells, B-cell-depleted T cells, or PBMCs.

Per the germline V gene, CDR1 is LGHNA and CDR2 is YNFKEQ. This CDR3 spans 16 amino acids. Trimming removed 1 base from V and 6 bases from J, with 16 bases in between. Methods used by the authors: Amplification of reference gene primers was used by the study to estimate nucleated cell counts. Produced via immunoSEQ multiplex PCR; TCRdb's table is partial and in-frame only. V and J calls and clone size are given by that table; D and trimming were obtained from the DNA. The sample lists roughly 400,000 clones, approximately 88% occurring once. Clinical history as reported by participants underpinned cohort assignment.

V usage is TRBV4-2 and J usage is TRBJ1-3, with D possibly matching TRBD1 (6 bases). Sequencing used PBMCs or T cells enriched from blood (not recorded which). This receptor was identified in a woman in her thirties or forties with acute COVID-19. As DNA, the CDR3 is TGTGCCAGCAGCCAAGCCCCCAGGGGAGGGGAAAACACCATATATTTT. It translates to CASSQAPRGGENTIYF.